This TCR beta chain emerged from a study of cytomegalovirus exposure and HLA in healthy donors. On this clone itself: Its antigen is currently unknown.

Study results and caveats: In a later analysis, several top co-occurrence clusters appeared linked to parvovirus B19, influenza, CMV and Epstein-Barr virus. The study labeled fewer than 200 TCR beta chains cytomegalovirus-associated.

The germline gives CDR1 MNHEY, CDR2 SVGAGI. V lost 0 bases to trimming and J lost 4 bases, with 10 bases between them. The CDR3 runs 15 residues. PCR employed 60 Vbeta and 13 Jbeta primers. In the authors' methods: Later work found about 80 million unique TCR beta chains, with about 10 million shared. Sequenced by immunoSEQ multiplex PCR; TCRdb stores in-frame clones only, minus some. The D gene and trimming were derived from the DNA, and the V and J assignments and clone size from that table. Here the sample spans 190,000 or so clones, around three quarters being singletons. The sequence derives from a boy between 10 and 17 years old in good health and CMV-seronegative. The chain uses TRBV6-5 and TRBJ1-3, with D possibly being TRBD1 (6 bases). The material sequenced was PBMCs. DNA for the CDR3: TGTGCCAGCAGTTACTCGTCAGGGGTCGGAAACACCATATATTTT. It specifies CASSYSSGVGNTIYF.